A single T cell receptor beta chain is shown here with its context. This sample was included in a study of blood T cell repertoires in COVID-19. The wider study: Sites in the United States, Italy and Spain provided acute and convalescent COVID-19 samples. Nucleic acid was either cDNA or gDNA, and it came from T cells, B-cell-depleted T cells, or PBMCs.

Germline V gene sequence: CDR1 MNHEY, CDR2 SVGAGI. This CDR3 spans 15 amino acids. Deletions cut 4 bases from V and 4 bases from J, with 14 bases between. Authors' analysis steps: How many nucleated cells were present was estimated from reference gene primer amplification. Assay: immunoSEQ multiplex PCR; the TCRdb copy retains only in-frame clones and omits some. The V and J calls and the clone size are those of that table, but D and trimming were determined from the DNA. The table records 110,000 to 150,000 clones, around nine tenths of them present only once. The receptor comes from a woman aged 40 to 55 with acute or convalescent COVID-19. The sequencing input was peripheral blood. The chain has TRBV6-5 and TRBJ1-5; D may be TRBD1 (5 bases). CDR3 sequence reads: CASSSYSDSNQPQHF. The CDR3, as DNA: TGTGCCAGCAGTTCCTACTCCGACAGTAATCAGCCCCAGCATTTT.